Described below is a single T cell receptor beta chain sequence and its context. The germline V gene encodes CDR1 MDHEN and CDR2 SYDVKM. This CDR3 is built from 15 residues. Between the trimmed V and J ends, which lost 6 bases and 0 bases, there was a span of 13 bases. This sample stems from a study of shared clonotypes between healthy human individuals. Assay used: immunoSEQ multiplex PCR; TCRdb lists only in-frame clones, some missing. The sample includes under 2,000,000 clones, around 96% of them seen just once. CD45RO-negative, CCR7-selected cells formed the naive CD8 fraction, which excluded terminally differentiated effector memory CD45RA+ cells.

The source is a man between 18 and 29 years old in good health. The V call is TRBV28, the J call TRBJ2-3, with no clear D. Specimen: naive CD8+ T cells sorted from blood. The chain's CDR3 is CASSLASLSTDTQYF. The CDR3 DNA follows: TGTGCCAGCAGCCTTGCGTCCCTTAGCACAGATACGCAGTATTTT.